Below are 14 T cell receptor beta chains sequenced from a single sample in a study of T cell responses to AZD1222 COVID-19 vaccine. Produced via immunoSEQ multiplex PCR; TCRdb's table is partial and in-frame only. The repertoire has 93,000 or so clones, roughly 91% of them found once; the top ten carry 35% to 50%. The sequencing used peripheral blood, collected on day 0 of AZD1222 vaccination. The receptors were gathered from an adult in good health.

This clone occurred a few times. This sample also contains other DNA sequences that code for the same CDR3. This chain joins TRBV18 and TRBJ2-2; D unresolved. The CDR3 spans 13 residues. CDR1 is KGHSH, CDR2 LQKENI, per germline. V lost 0 bases and J lost 1, with 0 bases in between. CDR3 sequence reads: CASSPPNTGELFF. CDR3 DNA sequence: TGTGCCAGCTCACCACCGAACACCGGGGAGCTGTTTTTT.

This clone has only one observation. This chain connects TRBV6-1 to TRBJ1-3; D is uncertain. Per the germline V gene, CDR1 is MNHNS and CDR2 is SASEGT. The CDR3 has 17 residues. The germline V and J ends were trimmed by 0 bases and 0 bases, with 12 bases remaining between them. The CDR3 region has the DNA TGTGCCAGCAGTGAAGCTGCACTCCTTCTCTCTGGAAACACCATATATTTT. Translating it yields CASSEAALLLSGNTIYF.

The chain recombines TRBV6-1 with TRBJ2-7; D remains ambiguous. The CDR3 is 14 amino acids. Germline V gives CDR1 MNHNS, CDR2 SASEGT. V was pared by 3 bases and J by 6 bases, with 15 bases between. The CDR3: CASSEETTIGEQYF. The CDR3 nucleotides are TGTGCCAGCAGTGAGGAAACTACGATCGGCGAGCAGTACTTC.

V usage is TRBV6-4 and J usage is TRBJ2-1; D call uncertain. Germline CDR1 reads MRHNA; CDR2 reads SNTAGT. The germline V and J ends were trimmed by 3 bases and 3 bases, with 15 bases remaining between them. This CDR3 is built from 16 residues. The CDR3 sequence: CASSEIGRSDYNEQFF. CDR3 coding DNA: TGTGCCAGCAGTGAGATCGGACGGTCTGACTACAATGAGCAGTTCTTC.

The rearrangement uses TRBV5-6 and TRBJ1-1, with D unclear. This CDR3 region has 12 residues. Germline V lookup: CDR1 SGHDT, CDR2 YYEEEE. V was pared by 5 bases and J by 6 bases, with 11 bases between. CDR3 loop: CASRTPGSEAFF. The DNA for the CDR3 is TGTGCCAGCAGGACCCCTGGCTCTGAAGCTTTCTTT.

The chain recombines TRBV10-3 with TRBJ1-1, with unresolved D. The CDR3 is 15 amino acids. The germline gives CDR1 ENHRY, CDR2 SYGVKD. V was cut by 3 bases and J by 2 bases, with 13 bases left in between. The CDR3 DNA follows: TGTGCCATCAGTGAATTTGGGAACAGAAACACTGAAGCTTTCTTT. Translation gives CAISEFGNRNTEAFF.

This rearrangement joins TRBV11-3 to TRBJ2-5; TRBD2 agrees at 9 bases. Per germline, CDR1 SGHNT and CDR2 YENEEA. V was pared by 1 base and J by 5 bases, with 5 bases of the junction left unmatched. The CDR3 loop spans 15 amino acids. The CDR3 reads CASSLGSGSMETQYF. The CDR3 bases are TGTGCCAGCAGCTTAGGTAGCGGGAGTATGGAGACCCAGTACTTC.

The chain combines TRBV6-6 with TRBJ2-2; 8 nucleotides line up with TRBD1. CDR1 MNHNY and CDR2 SVGAGI come from the germline V gene (reference sequence). This CDR3 has 17 residues. Trimming removed 5 bases from V and 6 bases from J; junction bases left unmatched: 14. The CDR3 coding sequence is TGTGCCAGCAGTCCCCCGCGGGACAGGCTTTTCGCCGGGGAGCTGTTTTTT. This translates into CASSPPRDRLFAGELFF.

V usage is TRBV12-3 or TRBV12-4 and J usage is TRBJ1-4; D gene unclear. The CDR3 contains 13 residues. V lost 2 bases and J lost 4, with 5 bases in between. The CDR3: CASSLRNNEKLFF. The CDR3 DNA follows: TGTGCCAGCAGTTTAAGGAATAATGAAAAACTGTTTTTT.

CDR3: CASSLGENTEAFF. The CDR3 DNA reads TGTGCCAGCAGTTTGGGGGAGAACACTGAAGCTTTCTTT. The chain uses TRBV12-3 or TRBV12-4 and TRBJ1-1; D may be TRBD1 (5 bases). V was shortened by 3 bases and J by 1 base, with 6 bases between the two germline ends. The CDR3 runs 13 residues.

The genes are TRBV6-6 and TRBJ1-1; D gene ambiguous. Trimming took 0 bases from V and 0 from J, leaving 5 bases between them. CDR1 is MNHNY, CDR2 SVGAGI, per germline (reference sequence). The CDR3 spans 14 residues. The CDR3 sequence is CASSYSTVNTEAFF. The DNA for the CDR3 is TGTGCCAGCAGTTACTCGACCGTGAACACTGAAGCTTTCTTT.

This chain connects TRBV5-6 to TRBJ1-6, with unresolved D. The germline V gene encodes CDR1 SGHDT and CDR2 YYEEEE. V was cut by 4 bases and J by 0 bases, with 14 bases left in between. The CDR3 has 17 residues. The CDR3 reads CASSRASMSSYNSPLHF. The CDR3, as DNA: TGTGCCAGCAGCCGGGCTTCAATGAGCTCCTATAATTCACCCCTCCACTTT.

This sequence joins TRBV4-1 and TRBJ1-6; D may be TRBD1 (6 bases). Trimming cost V 3 bases and J 9 bases, with 24 bases left between them. The CDR3 contains 18 residues. Germline assignment: CDR1 MGHRA and CDR2 YSYEKL. The CDR3 loop reads CASSHGLQGPGPSSPLHF. In DNA form, the CDR3 reads TGCGCCAGCAGCCACGGTCTGCAGGGGCCAGGGCCTAGTTCACCCCTCCACTTT.

This clone was detected only once. The chain couples TRBV11-3 to TRBJ1-1; 8 bases match TRBD1. In germline, CDR1 is SGHNT, CDR2 YENEEA. CDR3 length: 14 residues. V lost 5 bases to trimming and J lost 4 bases; unmatched junction nucleotides: 6. CDR3 nucleotides: TGTGCCAGCAGCACCGCAGGGGGCAGCACTGAAGCTTTCTTT. Its translation: CASSTAGGSTEAFF. Looking up the rest from reference TRBV11-3 and TRBJ1-1 gives the full variable domain: EAGVVQSPRYKIIEKKQPVAFWCNPISGHNTLYWYLQNLGQGPELLIRYENEEAVDDSQLPKDRFSAERLKGVDSTLKIQPAELGDSAVYLCASSTAGGSTEAFFGQGTRLTVV.